This T cell receptor beta chain was obtained from a study of cytomegalovirus exposure and HLA in healthy donors (dated by TCRdb to about 2017). About the study as a whole: According to an earlier analysis of 550 to 700 of the donors, about 190 million T cells yielded 90 million to 140 million unique TCR beta sequences and around 300 Gb of sequence data. Besides the first cohort of around 670 subjects, a separate validation cohort made up of about 120 different subjects was used. The study was designed to test whether signatures of past pathogen exposure could be identified by cataloging public T cell receptors. The genetic ancestry cluster associated with self-reported Caucasian donors included roughly four fifths of the roughly 400 genotyped donors. The number of donors typed differed by locus, with 629-630 for A, B, C, DRB1 and DQB1, 522 for DQA1, over 600 for DPA1, and over 400 for DPB1. To predict cytomegalovirus infection status, the study brought together high-throughput TCR immunosequencing, statistical association of individual TCRs with disease status, and machine learning. An earlier analysis of about 620 of the donors applied high-throughput TCR beta sequencing to assess whether each TCR beta V gene segment acted as functional or pseudogenic. A later analysis re-examined previously published TCR beta repertoires from more than 600 donors and added high-resolution HLA genotyping to investigate patterns of TCR occurrence. Alongside the repertoire data, information on donor age, sex, ethnicity and CMV serostatus was compiled. All discovery cohort repertoires had been generated on a single sequencing platform. A later genetic analysis used genome-wide SNP genotypes for about 60% of the roughly 700 donors, treating that subset as a discovery cohort. Approximately 310 gigabases of sequencing data and roughly 90 million unique TCR sequences were included in an early release covering about 700 HLA-typed donors. The study profiled the T cell repertoires of 500 to 800 subjects by immunosequencing and related them to cytomegalovirus serostatus. Among roughly 400 genotyped donors of the cohort, an average of around 240,000 unique TCR beta nucleotide sequences was sequenced per donor, of which 15% to 20% were non-productive. Roughly 5 DR-DQ haplotypes were handled as single units for association and clustering because linkage in the cohort was strong. Class I and class II HLA loci were covered by the typing at four-digit resolution. The later analysis used no new phenotypic data to find candidate immune exposures, relying instead on TCR beta sequences and their occurrence across donors. General conclusions and limits of the study: According to the authors, the approach could potentially be generalized to other disease states and immunological phenotypes. A later genetic analysis associated a missense DCLRE1C variant with V-gene and J-gene trimming of TCR beta chains, and an independent cohort replicated the association. A cluster of highly shared sequence variants was judged likely to be a technical artifact of the sequencing pipeline. According to a later analysis, parvovirus B19, influenza, CMV and Epstein-Barr virus appeared linked to several top co-occurrence clusters. Compared with equally common non-associated chains, HLA-associated TCR beta chains in a later analysis were more clonally expanded and had lower generation probabilities. The classifier was reported to diagnose cytomegalovirus status with high specificity and sensitivity in both the original cohort and the validation cohort. Some IMGT-functional V segments, including TRBV6-2 and TRBV6-3, could not be told apart with the 87-base-pair reads, so those segments were excluded. In vitro tests confirmed that a few of the cytomegalovirus-associated TCR beta chains recognize cytomegalovirus antigens. An earlier analysis of some 560 of the donors showed that most TCR beta V segments appeared in productive rearrangements either about 87% or about 30% of the time, which broadly matched IMGT annotations. A further reported finding was that TCR beta sequences accurately predicted the HLA-A and HLA-B alleles for most subjects in the first cohort. Roughly uniform sequencing depth across donors was assumed in presence/absence analyses, although this assumption may not hold. This cohort had only TCR beta chains sequenced, and the lack of alpha or paired-chain data limited which features could be detected. Correlated functional status among segregating V segments might be attributable to linkage disequilibrium, but an unknown experimental factor could not be ruled out. In a later analysis, around 15,000 TCR beta sequences were associated with specific HLA alleles at a false discovery rate of 0.05. Most TCR sequences were observed very rarely across donors, whereas some public TCRs were present in many individuals. Because counts were too low, more than 15 rarely observed V segments, including chromosome 9 orphons, were left out of the earlier analysis of about 500 of the donors. In a later analysis, most CMV-associated TCR beta chains were found to appear HLA-restricted, with HLA associations seemingly driven largely by CMV exposure. In a later analysis, TCR association rates were found to vary across HLA loci, with the most associated TCRs seen for DRB1 alleles and the fewest for HLA-C alleles. Compared with the 666-donor mean, donors in an Asian-associated ancestry cluster had fewer N-insertions in productive TCRs, according to a later genetic analysis. For the cohort, immune exposure information was limited to CMV serostatus. Because some donors lacked HLA typing at each locus, the association tests relied only on the typed subset. The study listed 150 to 200 TCR beta chains as associated with cytomegalovirus. Assigning TCR associations to individual alleles was difficult when HLA alleles, especially DR and DQ, strongly co-occurred.

Preparation of the library involved the immunoSEQ multiplex PCR assay. The multiplex PCR relied on a mix of 60 forward primers for TCR Vbeta segments and 13 reverse primers for TCR Jbeta segments. Amplification of the CDR3 region of rearranged TCR beta genes was performed with a multiplex PCR assay on genomic DNA. The Illumina HiSeq System was used to sequence the amplified TCR beta libraries as 87-base-pair reads. The original pipeline was this. A later analysis tallied roughly 80 million unique TCR beta chains across the 700 or so repertoires, and some 10 million of those chains were shared by two or more donors. Raw reads were error-corrected and collapsed into unique sequences by a nearest-neighbor algorithm in which closely related sequences were merged to remove PCR and sequencing errors. To assign V, D and J gene segments, CDR3 sequences were aligned to IMGT reference sequences. For a sequence to be retained, a match of at least six nucleotides to both a V gene segment and a J gene segment was required. Rearrangements were classified as productive when the CDR3 lacked stop codons and remained in frame with V and J, and all other rearrangements were classified as non-productive. CDR3 was defined by IMGT convention, running from the second conserved V-encoded cysteine to the conserved J-encoded phenylalanine. The earlier analysis of 500 to 650 of the donors excluded any sequence lacking an unambiguous match to a single V gene segment. An earlier analysis of approximately 590 of the donors classified V segments as functional when productive rearrangements were above 56.7% and as segregating when the standard deviation between donors was above 5%. A statistical classification framework was built for diagnosing cytomegalovirus status from the catalog of TCR beta chain sequences. In a later analysis, V and J genes were assigned by comparing TCR nucleotide sequences against IMGT/GENE-DB human TR gene sequences. A later analysis assigned CDR3 sequences and most-parsimonious VDJ recombination scenarios with the TCRdist pipeline. A later analysis defined each TCR beta chain by its CDR3 amino acid sequence plus V-gene family, and excluded reads lacking a unique V-gene family. To address suspected cross-contamination and a sequencing artifact, a later analysis removed around 590 highly shared, low-generation-probability nucleotide sequences. A later analysis calculated a clonal expansion index for each public chain from normalized within-repertoire ranks of inferred template counts. Generation probabilities in a later analysis came from a VDJ recombination model fitted to out-of-frame rearrangements, and those results were checked against IGoR. A later analysis scored TCR-TCR, TCR-HLA and TCR-CMV co-occurrence with hypergeometric tests, applying a repertoire-size bias correction to TCR pairs. In a later analysis, false discovery rates were estimated by permuting HLA or CMV assignments 20 times. In a later analysis, co-occurring TCRs were grouped using DBSCAN, and TCRdist sequence similarity was added for clustering within HLA-allele-positive subsets. Co-occurrence clustering excluded repertoires with fewer than 30,000 or more than 120,000 public chains, plus five with anomalous nucleotide sharing. TCRdb re-hosts the immuneACCESS table, in-frame sequences only. Its copies lack some clones; in the studies checked, an unresolved V gene accounts for under half of them, and the cause for the rest is not known. Clone size and V and J calls were adopted from that table, with D and trimming inferred from the DNA. The sample profile shows 100,000 to 150,000 clones; approximately 72% of them were found once. The biggest ten clones account for under 9.5% of the sample.

From cysteine to phenylalanine, the CDR3 is 17 amino acids long. The read is trimmed to its CDR3 DNA, 51 bases read in frame from base 1. Reading the germline V gene gives CDR1 SNHLY and CDR2 FYNNEI. On this clone: Its antigen is still unknown. Per-base qualities were not stored, and no clone one base away is much larger.

The cohort was made up of hundreds of healthy bone marrow donors. At the time of sampling, all cohort members were nominally healthy, though unrecorded immune exposures were likely present. The donor tested CMV seropositive and was one of the 289 seropositive cohort members. A peripheral blood sample was provided by each donor, and peripheral blood mononuclear cells were used for TCR beta sequencing. Genomic DNA extraction from the blood cell samples was performed with the Qiagen DNeasy Blood Extraction Kit. Sequenced input: PBMCs. The sequence derives from a woman aged 45-65 years in good health and CMV-seropositive. The chain joins TRBV2 to TRBJ2-5, and TRBD2 matches 12 of the central bases. The J call may be incorrect, as the DNA end agrees better with TRBJ2-7. The DNA sequence is as follows: TGTGCCAGCAGCACCACCGGGACTAGCGGGTTAGCCTACGAGCAGTACTTC. It translates to CASSTTGTSGLAYEQYF.